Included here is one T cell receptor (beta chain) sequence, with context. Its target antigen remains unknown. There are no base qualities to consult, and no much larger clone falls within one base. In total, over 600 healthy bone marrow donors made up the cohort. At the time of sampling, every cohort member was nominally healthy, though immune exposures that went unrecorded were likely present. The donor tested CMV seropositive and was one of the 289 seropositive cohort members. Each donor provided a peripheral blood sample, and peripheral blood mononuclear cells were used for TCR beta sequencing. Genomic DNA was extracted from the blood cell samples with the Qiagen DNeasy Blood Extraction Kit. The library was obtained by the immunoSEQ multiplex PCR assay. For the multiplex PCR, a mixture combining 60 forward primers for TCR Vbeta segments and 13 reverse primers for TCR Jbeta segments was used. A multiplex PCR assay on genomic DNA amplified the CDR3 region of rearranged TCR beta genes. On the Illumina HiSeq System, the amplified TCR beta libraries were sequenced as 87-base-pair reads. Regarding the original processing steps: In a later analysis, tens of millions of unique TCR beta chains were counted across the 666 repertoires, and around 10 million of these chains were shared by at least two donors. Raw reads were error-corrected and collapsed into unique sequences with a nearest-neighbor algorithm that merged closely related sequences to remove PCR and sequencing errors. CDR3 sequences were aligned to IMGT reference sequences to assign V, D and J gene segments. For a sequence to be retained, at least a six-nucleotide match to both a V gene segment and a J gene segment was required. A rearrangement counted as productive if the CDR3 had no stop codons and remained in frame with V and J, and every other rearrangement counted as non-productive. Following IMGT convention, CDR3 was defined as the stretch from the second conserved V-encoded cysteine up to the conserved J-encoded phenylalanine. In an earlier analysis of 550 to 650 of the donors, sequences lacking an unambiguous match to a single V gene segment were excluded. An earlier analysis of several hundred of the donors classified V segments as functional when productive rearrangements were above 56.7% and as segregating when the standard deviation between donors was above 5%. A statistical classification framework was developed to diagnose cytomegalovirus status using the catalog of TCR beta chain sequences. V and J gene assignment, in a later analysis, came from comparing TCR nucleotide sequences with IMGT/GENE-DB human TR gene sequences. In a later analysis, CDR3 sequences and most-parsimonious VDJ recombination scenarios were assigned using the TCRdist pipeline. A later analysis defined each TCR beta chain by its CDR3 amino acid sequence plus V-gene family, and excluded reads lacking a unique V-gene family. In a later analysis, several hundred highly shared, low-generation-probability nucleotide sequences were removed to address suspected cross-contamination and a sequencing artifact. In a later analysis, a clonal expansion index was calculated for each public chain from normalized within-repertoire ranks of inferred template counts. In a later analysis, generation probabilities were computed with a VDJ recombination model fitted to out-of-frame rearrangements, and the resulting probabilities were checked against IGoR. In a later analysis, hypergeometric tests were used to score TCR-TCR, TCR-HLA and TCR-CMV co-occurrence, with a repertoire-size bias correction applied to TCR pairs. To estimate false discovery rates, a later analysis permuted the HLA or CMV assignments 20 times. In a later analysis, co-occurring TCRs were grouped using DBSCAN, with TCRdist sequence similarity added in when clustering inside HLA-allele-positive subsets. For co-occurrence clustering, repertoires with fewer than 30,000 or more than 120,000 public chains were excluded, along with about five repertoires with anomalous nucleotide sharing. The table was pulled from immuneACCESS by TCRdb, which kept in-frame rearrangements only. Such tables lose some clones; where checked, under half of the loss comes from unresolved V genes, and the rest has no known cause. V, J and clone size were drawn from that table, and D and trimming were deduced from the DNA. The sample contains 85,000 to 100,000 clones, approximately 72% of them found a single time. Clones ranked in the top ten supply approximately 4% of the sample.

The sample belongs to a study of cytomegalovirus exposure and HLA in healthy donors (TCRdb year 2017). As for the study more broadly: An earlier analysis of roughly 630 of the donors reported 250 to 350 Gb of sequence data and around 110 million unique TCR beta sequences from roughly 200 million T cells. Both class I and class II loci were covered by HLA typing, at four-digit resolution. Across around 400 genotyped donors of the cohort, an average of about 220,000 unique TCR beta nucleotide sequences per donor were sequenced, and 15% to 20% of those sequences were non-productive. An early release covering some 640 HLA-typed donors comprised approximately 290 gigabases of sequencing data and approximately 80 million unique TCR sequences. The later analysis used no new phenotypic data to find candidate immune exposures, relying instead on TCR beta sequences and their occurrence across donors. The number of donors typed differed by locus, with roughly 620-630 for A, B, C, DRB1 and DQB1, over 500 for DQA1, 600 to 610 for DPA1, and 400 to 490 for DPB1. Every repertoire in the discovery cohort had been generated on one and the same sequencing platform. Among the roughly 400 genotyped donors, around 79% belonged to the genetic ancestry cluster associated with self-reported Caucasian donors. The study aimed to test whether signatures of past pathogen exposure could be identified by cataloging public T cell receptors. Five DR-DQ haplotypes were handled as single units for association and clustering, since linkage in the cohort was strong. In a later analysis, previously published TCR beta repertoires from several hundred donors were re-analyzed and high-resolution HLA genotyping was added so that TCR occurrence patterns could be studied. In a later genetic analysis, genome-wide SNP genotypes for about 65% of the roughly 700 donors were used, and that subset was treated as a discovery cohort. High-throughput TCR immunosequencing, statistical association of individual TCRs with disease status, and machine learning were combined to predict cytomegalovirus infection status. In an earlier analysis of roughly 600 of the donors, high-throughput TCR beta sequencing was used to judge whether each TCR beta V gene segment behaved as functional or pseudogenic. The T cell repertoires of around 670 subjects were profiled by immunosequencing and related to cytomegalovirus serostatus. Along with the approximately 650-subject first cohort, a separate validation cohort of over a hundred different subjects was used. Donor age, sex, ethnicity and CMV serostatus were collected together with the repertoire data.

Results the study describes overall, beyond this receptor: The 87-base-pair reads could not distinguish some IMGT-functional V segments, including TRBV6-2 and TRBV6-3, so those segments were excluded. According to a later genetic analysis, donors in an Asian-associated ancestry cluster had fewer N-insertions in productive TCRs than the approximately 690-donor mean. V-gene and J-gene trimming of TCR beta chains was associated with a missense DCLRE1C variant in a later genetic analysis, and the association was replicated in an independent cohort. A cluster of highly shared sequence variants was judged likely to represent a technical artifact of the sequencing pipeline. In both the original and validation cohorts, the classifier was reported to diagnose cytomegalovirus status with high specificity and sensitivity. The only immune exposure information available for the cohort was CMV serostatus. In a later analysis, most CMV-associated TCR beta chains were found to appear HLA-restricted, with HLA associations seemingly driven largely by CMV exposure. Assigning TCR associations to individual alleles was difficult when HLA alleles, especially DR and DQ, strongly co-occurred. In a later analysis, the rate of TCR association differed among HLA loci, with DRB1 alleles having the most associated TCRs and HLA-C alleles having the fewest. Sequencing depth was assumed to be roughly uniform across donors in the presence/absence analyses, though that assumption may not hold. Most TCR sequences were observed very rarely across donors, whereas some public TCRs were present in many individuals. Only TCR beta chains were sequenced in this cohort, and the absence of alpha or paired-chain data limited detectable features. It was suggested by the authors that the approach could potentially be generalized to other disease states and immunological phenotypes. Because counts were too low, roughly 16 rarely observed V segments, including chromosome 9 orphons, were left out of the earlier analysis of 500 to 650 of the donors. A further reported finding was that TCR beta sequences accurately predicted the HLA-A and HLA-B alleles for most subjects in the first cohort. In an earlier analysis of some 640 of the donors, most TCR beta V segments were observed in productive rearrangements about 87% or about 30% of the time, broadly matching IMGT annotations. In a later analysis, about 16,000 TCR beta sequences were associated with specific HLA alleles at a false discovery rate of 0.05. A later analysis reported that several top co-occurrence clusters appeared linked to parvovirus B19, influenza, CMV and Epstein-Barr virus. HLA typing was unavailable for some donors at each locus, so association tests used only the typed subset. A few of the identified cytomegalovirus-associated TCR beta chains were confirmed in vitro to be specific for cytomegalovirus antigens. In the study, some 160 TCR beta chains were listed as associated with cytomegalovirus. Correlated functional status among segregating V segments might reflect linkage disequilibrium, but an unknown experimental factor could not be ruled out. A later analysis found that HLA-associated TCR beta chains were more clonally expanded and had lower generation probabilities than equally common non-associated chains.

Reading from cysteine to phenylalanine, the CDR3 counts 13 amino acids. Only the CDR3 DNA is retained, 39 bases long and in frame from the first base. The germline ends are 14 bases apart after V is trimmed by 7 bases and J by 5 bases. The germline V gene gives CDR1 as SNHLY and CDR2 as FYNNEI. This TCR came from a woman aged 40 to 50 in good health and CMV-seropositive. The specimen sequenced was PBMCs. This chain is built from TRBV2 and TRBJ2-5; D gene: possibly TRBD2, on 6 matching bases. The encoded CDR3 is CASKRTSTETQYF. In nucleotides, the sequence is TGTGCCAGCAAAAGAACTAGCACGGAGACCCAGTACTTC.